The 5 T cell receptor beta chains below come from one sample, sequenced in a study of T cell changes during pregnancy in multiple sclerosis (dated by TCRdb to the late 2010s). Receptors were amplified or captured by the immunoSEQ multiplex PCR assay. As stored in TCRdb, this immuneACCESS dataset retains in-frame rearrangements with V and J assigned. A fraction of the clones does not appear; measured against another copy, unresolved V genes explain less than half of the discrepancy, and the remainder lacks a known reason. The sample table lists under 50,000 clones, 85% to 95% of them with a count of one. Around 4.7% of the sample goes to the ten largest clones. This sample comprised CD8+ T cells from peripheral blood mononuclear cells, obtained in the first trimester of pregnancy. All receptors come from a female donor with multiple sclerosis, enrolled in a pregnancy study.

This clone was seen a single time. The chain couples TRBV9 to TRBJ2-7, with 7 bases lining up with TRBD2. This CDR3 is built from 18 residues. Germline CDR1 reads SGDLS; CDR2 reads YYNGEE. The J segment lost 2 bases and the V segment lost 3 bases, leaving 17 bases of the junction unmatched. CDR3 sequence: CASSGPIGGGSHPYEQYF. In DNA, the CDR3 is TGTGCCAGCAGCGGACCCATCGGAGGCGGGAGCCATCCCTACGAGCAGTACTTC.

The rearrangement links TRBV2 to TRBJ2-5; TRBD2 agrees at 10 bases. Trimming removed 4 bases from V and 2 bases from J; junction bases left unmatched: 7. There are 16 residues in the CDR3. Per the germline V gene, CDR1 is SNHLY and CDR2 is FYNNEI. The CDR3 DNA follows: TGTGCCAGCAGTGGTATAGCGGGGGGTTTTCAAGAGACCCAGTACTTC. This sequence encodes CASSGIAGGFQETQYF.

V and J are TRBV4-2 and TRBJ2-5; 7 bases are a match to TRBD1. The CDR3 totals 10 residues. Trimming at V came to 8 bases and at J to 7 bases, leaving 1 base not matched to a gene. CDR1 LGHNA and CDR2 YNFKEQ come from the germline V gene. CDR3 loop: CASQGVTQYF. CDR3 DNA sequence: TGTGCCAGCCAGGGGGTGACCCAGTACTTC.

With respect to this clone: One end of the junction varies from germline; a read error may be responsible. V is TRBV6-1 and J is TRBJ1-3; the D is unclear. This CDR3 spans 13 amino acids. Germline CDR1 and CDR2: MNHNS and SASEGT. The CDR3 spells CASSDLGPFASDF. CDR3 nucleotides: TGTGCCAGCAGTGACCTTGGGCCCTTCGCTTCGGATTTT.

This clone occurred once. The J gene is TRBJ2-5, the V gene TRBV27; tentative D call: TRBD2 (6 bases). V was clipped by 4 bases and J by 2 bases, with 14 bases between them. Germline V gene data show CDR1 as MNHEY and CDR2 as SMNVEV (reference sequence). The length of the CDR3 is 15 residues. CDR3 protein: CASSSRLGQQETQYF. The CDR3 nucleotides read TGTGCCAGCAGTTCCCGACTAGGGCAACAAGAGACCCAGTACTTC.